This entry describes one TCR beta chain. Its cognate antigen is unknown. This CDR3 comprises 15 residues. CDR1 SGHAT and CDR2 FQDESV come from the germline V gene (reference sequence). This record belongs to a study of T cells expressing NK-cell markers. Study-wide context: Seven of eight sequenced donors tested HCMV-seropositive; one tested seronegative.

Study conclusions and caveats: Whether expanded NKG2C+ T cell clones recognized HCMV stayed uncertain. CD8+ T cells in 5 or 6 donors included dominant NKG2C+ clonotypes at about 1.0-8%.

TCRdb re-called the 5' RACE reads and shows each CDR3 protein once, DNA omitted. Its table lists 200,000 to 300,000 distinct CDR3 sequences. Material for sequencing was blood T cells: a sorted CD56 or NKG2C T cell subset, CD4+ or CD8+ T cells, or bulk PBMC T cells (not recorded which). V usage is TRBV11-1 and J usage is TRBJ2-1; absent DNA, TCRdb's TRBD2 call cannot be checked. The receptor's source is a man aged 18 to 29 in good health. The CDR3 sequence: CASSSRLVSNNEQFF.